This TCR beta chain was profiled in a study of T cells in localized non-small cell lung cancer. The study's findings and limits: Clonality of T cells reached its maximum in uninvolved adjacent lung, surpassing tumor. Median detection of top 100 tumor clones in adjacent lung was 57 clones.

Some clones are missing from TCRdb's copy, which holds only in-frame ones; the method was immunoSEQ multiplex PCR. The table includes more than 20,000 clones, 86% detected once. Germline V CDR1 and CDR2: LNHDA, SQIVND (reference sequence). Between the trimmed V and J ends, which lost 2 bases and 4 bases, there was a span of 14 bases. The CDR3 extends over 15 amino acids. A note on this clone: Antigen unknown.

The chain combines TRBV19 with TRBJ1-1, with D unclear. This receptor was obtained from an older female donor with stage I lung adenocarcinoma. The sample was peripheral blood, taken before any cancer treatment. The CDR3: CASSIRQAGSTEAFF. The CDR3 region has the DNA TGTGCCAGTAGTATAAGGCAGGCCGGGAGCACTGAAGCTTTCTTT. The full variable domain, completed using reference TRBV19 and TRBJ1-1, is DGGITQSPKYLFRKEGQNVTLSCEQNLNHDAMYWYRQDPGQGLRLIYYSQIVNDFQKGDIAEGYSVSREKKESFPLTVTSAQKNPTAFYLCASSIRQAGSTEAFFGQGTRLTVV.